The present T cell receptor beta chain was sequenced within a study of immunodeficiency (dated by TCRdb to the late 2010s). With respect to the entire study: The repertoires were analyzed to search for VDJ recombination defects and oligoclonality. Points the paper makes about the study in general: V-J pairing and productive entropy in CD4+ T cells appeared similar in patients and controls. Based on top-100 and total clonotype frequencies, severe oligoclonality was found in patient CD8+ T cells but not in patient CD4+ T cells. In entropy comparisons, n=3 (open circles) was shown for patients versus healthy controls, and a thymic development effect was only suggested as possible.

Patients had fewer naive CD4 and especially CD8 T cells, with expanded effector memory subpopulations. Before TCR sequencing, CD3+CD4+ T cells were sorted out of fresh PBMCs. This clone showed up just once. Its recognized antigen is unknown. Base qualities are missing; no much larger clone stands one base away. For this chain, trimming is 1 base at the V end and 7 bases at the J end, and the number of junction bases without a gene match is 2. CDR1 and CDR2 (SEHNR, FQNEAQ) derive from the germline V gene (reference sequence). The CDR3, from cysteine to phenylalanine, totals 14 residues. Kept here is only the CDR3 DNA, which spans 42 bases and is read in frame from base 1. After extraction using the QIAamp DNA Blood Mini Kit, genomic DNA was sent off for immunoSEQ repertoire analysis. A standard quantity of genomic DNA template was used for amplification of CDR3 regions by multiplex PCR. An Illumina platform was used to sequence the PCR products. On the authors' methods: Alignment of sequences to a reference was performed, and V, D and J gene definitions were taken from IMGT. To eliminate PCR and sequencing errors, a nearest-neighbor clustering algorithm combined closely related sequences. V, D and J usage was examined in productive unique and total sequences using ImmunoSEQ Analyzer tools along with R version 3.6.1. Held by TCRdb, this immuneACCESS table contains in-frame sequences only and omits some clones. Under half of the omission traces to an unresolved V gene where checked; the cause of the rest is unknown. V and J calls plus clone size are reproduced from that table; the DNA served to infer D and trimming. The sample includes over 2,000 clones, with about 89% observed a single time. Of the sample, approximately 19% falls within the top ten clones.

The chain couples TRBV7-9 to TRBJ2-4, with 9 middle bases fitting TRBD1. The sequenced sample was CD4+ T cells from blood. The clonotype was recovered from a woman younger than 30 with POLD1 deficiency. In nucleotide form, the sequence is TGTGCCAGCAGCTTAGTAGGACAGGGGAACATTCAGTACTTC. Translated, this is CASSLVGQGNIQYF.